Sequencing of this TCR beta chain was carried out in a study of PD-L1 blockade in urothelial cancer. V lost 3 bases and J lost 3, with 11 bases in between. This CDR3 has 15 amino acids. Germline-derived CDR1 and CDR2 are MDHEN and SYDVKM. Clones were read by immunoSEQ multiplex PCR, and TCRdb kept only the in-frame ones, dropping some. The sample has about 100,000 clones, 90% to 95% seen once. This TCR came from a woman aged 80 or over with urothelial cancer. This chain connects TRBV28 to TRBJ2-2; weak D call: TRBD1 (5 bases). Sequenced here: PBMCs, sampled around atezolizumab (anti-PD-L1) treatment. The CDR3 protein is CASSLGRVHTGELFF. The CDR3 coding sequence is TGTGCCAGCAGTTTGGGCAGGGTGCACACCGGGGAGCTGTTTTTT.